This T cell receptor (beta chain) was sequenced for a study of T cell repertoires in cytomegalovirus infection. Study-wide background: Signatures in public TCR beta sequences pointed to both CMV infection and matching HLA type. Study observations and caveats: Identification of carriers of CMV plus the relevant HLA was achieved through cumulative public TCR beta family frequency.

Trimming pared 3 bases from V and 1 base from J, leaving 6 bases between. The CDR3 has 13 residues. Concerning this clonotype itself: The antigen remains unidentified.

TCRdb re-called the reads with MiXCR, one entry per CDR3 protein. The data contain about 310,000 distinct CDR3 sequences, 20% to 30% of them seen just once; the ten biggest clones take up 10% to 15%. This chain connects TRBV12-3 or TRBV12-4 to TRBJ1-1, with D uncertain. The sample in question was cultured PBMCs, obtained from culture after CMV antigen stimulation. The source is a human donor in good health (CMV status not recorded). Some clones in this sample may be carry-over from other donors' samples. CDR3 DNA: TGTGCCAGCAGTTTTGGGGAGAACACTGAAGCTTTCTTT. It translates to CASSFGENTEAFF.